This TCR beta chain was obtained from a study of blood T cells in healthy people across ages. Whole-study findings and limits: Measured against age, TCR beta diversity per million T cells decreased in a roughly linear manner.

Concerning this clonotype: Its antigen is not identified.

Primed by a sample-barcoded 5' primer and a J-beta primer mix, a second PCR proceeded for roughly 7 to 11 cycles. MiXCR, run by TCRdb on the 5' RACE reads, gives a single entry per CDR3 protein. The repertoire holds roughly 1,000,000 distinct CDR3 sequences, with approximately 25% as singletons. CDR3 length equals 16 residues. The germline V gene has CDR1 SEHNR and CDR2 FQNEAQ (reference sequence). With 1 base removed from V and 0 bases from J, the gap between germline ends came to 13 bases. The same data also contributed to another study, on T cells of mothers and their children. As that report states: In this cohort, donors were three healthy Caucasian mothers plus their six children. Amplification in the second PCR used the M1S primer, which added sample barcodes and 2-4 random nucleotides.

The source material was blood. This TCR was recovered from a girl aged 2 to 10 in good health. The V gene is TRBV7-9, the J gene TRBJ2-7; no reliable D call. CDR3 sequence (DNA): TGTGCCAGCAGCTTAGGGTTTGGTGCGAGCTCCTACGAGCAGTACTTC. Encoded protein: CASSLGFGASSYEQYF.